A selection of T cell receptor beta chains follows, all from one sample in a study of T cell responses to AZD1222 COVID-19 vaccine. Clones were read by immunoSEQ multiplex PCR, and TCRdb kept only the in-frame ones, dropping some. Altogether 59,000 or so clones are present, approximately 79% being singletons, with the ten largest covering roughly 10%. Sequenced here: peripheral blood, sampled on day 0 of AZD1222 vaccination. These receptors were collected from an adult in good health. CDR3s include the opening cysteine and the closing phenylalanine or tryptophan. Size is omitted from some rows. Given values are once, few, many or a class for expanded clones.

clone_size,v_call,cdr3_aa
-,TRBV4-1,CASSQSDGSLGYGYTF
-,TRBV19,CASSPPPWNEQFF
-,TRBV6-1,CASSEFGGGNEKLFF
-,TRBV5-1,CASSSSVGTTGELFF
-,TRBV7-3,CASSRYGTGSYNEQFF
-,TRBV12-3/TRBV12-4,CASRSRYNEKLFF
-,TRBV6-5,CASSQGGTYEQYF
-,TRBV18,CASSPSSTNEKLFF
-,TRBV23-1,CASSQTDRTGENTGELFF
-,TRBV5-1,CASRARTGGTEAFF
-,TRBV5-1,CASSSLARGRFNSGELFF
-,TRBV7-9,CASGSSKGTEAFF
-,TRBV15,CATSRASGPSYF
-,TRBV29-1,CSVWTGAGYTF
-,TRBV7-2,CASMRGHENTEAFF
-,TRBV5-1,CASSPIGRETGELFF
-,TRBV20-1,CSASQGLNSPLHF
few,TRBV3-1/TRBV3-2,CASSQDGGYDSIQYF
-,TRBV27,CASSPPVGRAWLGTENQPQHF
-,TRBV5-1,CASSNGRTQTYEQYF
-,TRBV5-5,CASSGQGQNTEAFF
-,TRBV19,CASSKTEKAGELFF
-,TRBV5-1,CASSLDGRTNTEAFF
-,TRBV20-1,CSASSAGTSKGYNEQFF
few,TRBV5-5,CASSVGTDYGYTF
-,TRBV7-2,CASSLAIVDTQYF
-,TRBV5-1,CASSFEGVVTDTQYF
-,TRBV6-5,CASSYANRDRGKGYTF
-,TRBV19,CASSFGIQETQYF
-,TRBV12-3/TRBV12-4,CASGRGMNTEAFF
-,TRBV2,CASSERARTQYF
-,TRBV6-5,CASSRQTNTEAFF
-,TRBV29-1,CSVDGGASTDTQYF
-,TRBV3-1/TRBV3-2,CASSPDRVRSYEQYF
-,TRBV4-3,CASSQDFNEKLFF
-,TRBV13,CASRDLAGNTDTQYF